This T cell receptor (beta chain) was captured by sequencing in a study of blood T cell repertoires in COVID-19. V dropped 10 bases and J dropped 3; count of bases not matched to a gene: 21. This CDR3 is 18 amino acids long. Per germline, CDR1 KGHDR and CDR2 SFDVKD. Under the authors' procedure: The assay estimated nucleated cells by amplifying reference gene primers. TCRdb's copy holds only in-frame clones and misses some; the assay was immunoSEQ multiplex PCR. V, J and clone size were drawn from that table, and D and trimming were deduced from the DNA. The sample consists of over 200,000 clones, roughly 87% of them appearing once.

Material: PBMCs or T cells enriched from blood (not recorded which). The J gene is TRBJ1-1, the V gene TRBV24-1, with 8 nucleotides matching TRBD1. The origin of this receptor is a man aged 18-30 years with acute COVID-19. This CDR3 is CATGTGILQNNFHTEAFF. As DNA, the CDR3 is TGTGCCACTGGGACAGGTATTTTGCAAAACAACTTTCACACTGAAGCTTTCTTT.